This T cell receptor beta chain was sequenced for a study of blood T cell repertoires in COVID-19. Overall study context: PBMCs, B-cell-depleted T cells, or T cells provided the cDNA or gDNA that made up the material.

Per the original data handling: Estimates of nucleated cell counts were drawn from the amplification of reference gene primers. Data came from immunoSEQ multiplex PCR; TCRdb stores just in-frame clones and leaves some out. V and J calls and clone size come straight from that table; D and trimming were deduced from the DNA. The repertoire holds a few hundred thousand clones, with 80% to 85% as singletons. The clonotype was recovered from a woman aged 18 to 35 with acute or convalescent COVID-19. Sequencing was done on a sample of peripheral blood.

The CDR3 protein is CASSTRTSTNYGYTF. The CDR3 DNA reads as TGTGCCAGCAGCACGAGGACAAGCACTAACTATGGCTACACCTTC. The chain uses TRBV7-8 and TRBJ1-2; D might be TRBD1 (5 bases). This CDR3 contains 15 residues. The germline V gene encodes CDR1 SGHVS and CDR2 FQNEAQ. V was pared by 5 bases and J by 0 bases, with 13 bases between.